This entry describes one TCR beta chain. Antigen unknown. This sample stems from a study of OX40 agonist ivuxolimab in advanced cancers. Overall study context: Males comprised 70% to 90% of the group, whose mean age was about 61 years (range roughly 23 to 90). Study outcomes and limitations: Expanded clones were, on average, more numerous in CD8+ T cells than in CD4+.

This CDR3 spans 15 amino acids. The germline V gene encodes CDR1 SGHRS and CDR2 YFSETQ. Trimming took 0 bases from V and 5 from J; bases not matched to a gene: 4. Sequencing was performed with immunoSEQ multiplex PCR; in TCRdb, only in-frame clones are kept and a portion is missing. Of roughly 50,000 clones in the sample, 75% to 90% were seen once. V and J are TRBV5-1 and TRBJ2-1; the match to TRBD2 covers 8 bases. The sample consisted of CD4+ or CD8+ T cells sorted from blood, taken in a trial of the OX40 agonist ivuxolimab. This TCR was recovered from an adult with an advanced solid tumor such as melanoma, head and neck, liver or kidney cancer. CDR3 region: CASSLVGRVDNEQFF. The CDR3 nucleotides read TGCGCCAGCAGCTTGGTCGGGAGGGTCGACAATGAGCAGTTCTTC.